This TCR beta chain was documented in a study of CD8 T cells in Susac syndrome. When the RNA was reverse transcribed, random hexamers were used with an input of roughly 0.45 to 1 ug. Across 54 Vbeta and 13 Jbeta, immunoSEQ multiplex PCR amplified TCR beta CDR3. TCRdb called the immunoSEQ multiplex PCR reads again in MiXCR, with one record for every CDR3 protein. This sample has roughly 200,000 distinct CDR3 sequences, with approximately 94% found just once. Negative isolation yielded CD8+ and CD4+ T cells; FACS enriched TEMRA cells. The V gene lost 2 bases and the J gene lost 2 bases, with 15 bases spanning the gap. Per germline, CDR1 MNHEY and CDR2 SVGAGI. The CDR3 runs to 16 residues.

The TCR comes from a human donor in good health. The sequenced sample was CD4+ T cells from PBMCs. The chain is built from TRBV6-5 and TRBJ1-1; D ambiguous. CDR3 loop: CASSYQQTGRNTEAFF. CDR3 bases: TGTGCCAGCAGTTACCAGCAGACCGGGAGAAACACTGAAGCTTTCTTT.